This T cell receptor beta chain was observed in a study of T cell responses to AZD1222 COVID-19 vaccine (dated by TCRdb to about 2021). The study in broad terms: A total of over 230 trial participants underwent TCR sequencing, of whom around 200 received two doses of AZD1222 and about 25 received two doses of the MenACWY control vaccine. Trial participants were enrolled by age into subgroups of 18-55, 56-69 and 70-plus years, and around 150, 28 and 57 TCR-sequenced participants, respectively, were included in these subgroups.

What the study reported, not specific to this receptor: Because no day 14 peak-response samples were available, repertoires were characterized only after the peak T cell response. After two AZD1222 doses, both the breadth and the depth of spike-specific TCRs were significantly higher than at day 0 and than in MenACWY recipients. Only 5 to 7 AZD1222 recipients were SARS-CoV-2 seropositive at baseline, limiting conclusions about previously exposed vaccinees. In the small 56-69-year group, the increase in depth fell short of significance, most likely because of low power. Participants were mostly white British, with more females than males. The authors suggested clonal diversity may have been underestimated. Epitopes outside the regions mutated in the B.1.351 and B.1.1.7 variants were reportedly recognized by nearly half of the unique spike-specific TCRs. The vaccine-associated CD4 TCRs covered the entire spike protein, and the dominant responses fell in regions 160-218 and 743-854.

About this clone itself: What antigen it recognizes has not been identified. The record has no base qualities; no much larger clone is one base away.

The meaning of the sample's time point label: about 28 days (+/-7) after the second vaccine dose. AZD1222 recipients given second doses at about 4 weeks or at about 12 weeks were pooled, since spike-specific TCR depth and breadth were not found to differ between the two schedules. The vaccinee samples were drawn from two UK trials, COV001 and COV002, one of which was a single-blind randomized controlled phase 2/3 trial testing AZD1222 (ChAdOx1 nCoV-19) in healthy adults. Trial participant PBMC samples were collected at day 0 and day 28 after the second dose for TCRbeta chain sequencing. The CDR3 regions of human TCRbeta chains were analyzed by immunosequencing. Concerning the study's data processing: Repertoire TCRs were matched against a reference library of SARS-CoV-2-specific TCRs generated with the MIRA antigen-specificity platform. Breadth meant the fraction of unique TCRs that were SARS-CoV-2-associated, whereas depth meant the fraction of total T cells that were SARS-CoV-2-associated. Using the MIRA data, each spike-specific TCR was mapped to the spike region that the TCR reacts to and placed in a CD4 or CD8 class. Log10-transformed breadth and depth values were compared by one-way ANOVA with Sidak's multiple comparisons tests. Here the immuneACCESS table is served through TCRdb, limited to in-frame sequences with V and J called. Missing clones are a known gap in these copies; in checked studies unresolved V genes cover under half, and the rest lacks a known reason. D and trimming were read from the DNA, whereas the V and J calls and clone size are those reported in that table. The sample table contains roughly 150,000 clones; only one count was recorded for 90% of them. The ten largest clonotypes hold approximately 1.5% of the sample.

Between the V and J ends, shortened by 1 base and 5 bases respectively, the junction contains 11 bases. The germline V gene (reference sequence) provides CDR1 GTSNPN and CDR2 SVGIG. The CDR3, from cysteine to phenylalanine, totals 13 residues. Only the CDR3 DNA is retained, 39 bases long and in frame from the first base. The source material was peripheral blood, sampled 28 days after the second AZD1222 dose. The TCR was taken from an adult who received the AZD1222 COVID-19 vaccine. The V and J genes are TRBV30 and TRBJ1-1, with TRBD1 tentatively as D gene (5 bases match). Read as DNA, the sequence is TGTGCCTGGAGTGGCGGGGGTTGGACTGAAGCTTTCTTT. This gives the protein CAWSGGGWTEAFF. This CDR3, with the reference TRBV30 and TRBJ1-1 proteins standing in past its ends, gives the full variable domain SQTIHQWPATLVQPVGSPLSLECTVEGTSNPNLYWYRQAAGRGLQLLFYSVGIGQISSEVPQNLSASRPQDRQFILSSKKLLLSDSGFYLCAWSGGGWTEAFFGQGTRLTVV.